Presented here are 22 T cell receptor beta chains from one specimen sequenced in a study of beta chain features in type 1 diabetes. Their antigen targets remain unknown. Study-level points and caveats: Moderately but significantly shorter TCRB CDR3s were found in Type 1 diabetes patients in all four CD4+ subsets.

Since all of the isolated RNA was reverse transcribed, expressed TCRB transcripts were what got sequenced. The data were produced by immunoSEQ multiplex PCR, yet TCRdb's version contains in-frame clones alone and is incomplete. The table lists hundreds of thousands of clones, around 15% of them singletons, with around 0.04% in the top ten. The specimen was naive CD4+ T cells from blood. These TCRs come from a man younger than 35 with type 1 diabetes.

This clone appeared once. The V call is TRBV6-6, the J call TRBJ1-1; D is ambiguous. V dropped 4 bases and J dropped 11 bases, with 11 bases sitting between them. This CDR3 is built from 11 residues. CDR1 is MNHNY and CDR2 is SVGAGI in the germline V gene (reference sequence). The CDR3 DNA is TGTGCCAGCAGTTTTGGCCGGAACGCTTTCTTT. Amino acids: CASSFGRNAFF.

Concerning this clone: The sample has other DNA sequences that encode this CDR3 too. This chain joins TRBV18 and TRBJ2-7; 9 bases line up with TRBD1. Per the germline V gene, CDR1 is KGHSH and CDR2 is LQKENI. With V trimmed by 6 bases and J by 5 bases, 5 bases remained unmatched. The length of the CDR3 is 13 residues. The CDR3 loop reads CASSPGTGNEQYF. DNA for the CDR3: TGTGCCAGCTCCCCCGGGACAGGGAACGAGCAGTACTTC.

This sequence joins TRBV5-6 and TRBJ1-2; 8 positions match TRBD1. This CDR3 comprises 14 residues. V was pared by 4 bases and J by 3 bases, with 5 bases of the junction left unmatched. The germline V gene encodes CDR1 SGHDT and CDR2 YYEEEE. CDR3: CASSRRGRDYGYTF. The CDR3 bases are TGTGCCAGCAGCCGCAGGGGGCGAGACTATGGCTACACCTTC.

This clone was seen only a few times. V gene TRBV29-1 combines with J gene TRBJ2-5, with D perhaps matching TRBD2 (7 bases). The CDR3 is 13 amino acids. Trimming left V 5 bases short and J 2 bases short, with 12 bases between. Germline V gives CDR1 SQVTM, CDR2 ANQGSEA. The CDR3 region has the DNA TGCAGCGTTACGGGGGGCCCACAAGAGACCCAGTACTTC. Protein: CSVTGGPQETQYF. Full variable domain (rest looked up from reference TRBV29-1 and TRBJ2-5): SAVISQKPSRDICQRGTSLTIQCQVDSQVTMMFWYRQQPGQSLTLIATANQGSEATYESGFVIDKFPISRPNLTFSTLTVSNMSPEDSSIYLCSVTGGPQETQYFGPGTRLLVL.

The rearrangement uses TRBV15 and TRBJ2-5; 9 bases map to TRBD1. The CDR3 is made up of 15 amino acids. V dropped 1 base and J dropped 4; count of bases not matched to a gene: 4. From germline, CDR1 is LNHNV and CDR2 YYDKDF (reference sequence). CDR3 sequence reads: CATSRGQGVGETQYF. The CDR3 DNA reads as TGTGCCACCAGCAGAGGACAGGGGGTAGGAGAGACCCAGTACTTC.

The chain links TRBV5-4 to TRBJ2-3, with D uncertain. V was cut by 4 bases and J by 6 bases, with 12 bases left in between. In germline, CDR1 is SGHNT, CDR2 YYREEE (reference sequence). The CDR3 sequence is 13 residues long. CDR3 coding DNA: TGTGCCAGCAGCCGGGCCAATACGGATACGCAGTATTTT. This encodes CASSRANTDTQYF. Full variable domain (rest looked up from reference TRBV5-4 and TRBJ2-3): ETGVTQSPTHLIKTRGQQVTLRCSSQSGHNTVSWYQQALGQGPQFIFQYYREEENGRGNFPPRFSGLQFPNYSSELNVNALELDDSALYLCASSRANTDTQYFGPGTRLTVL.

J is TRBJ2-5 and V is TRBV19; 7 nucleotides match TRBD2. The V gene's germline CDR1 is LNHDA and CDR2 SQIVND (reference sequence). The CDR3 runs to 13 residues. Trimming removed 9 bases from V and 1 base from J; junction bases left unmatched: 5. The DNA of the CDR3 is TGTGCCAGCAGCGGGATGATCCAAGAGACCCAGTACTTC. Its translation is CASSGMIQETQYF.

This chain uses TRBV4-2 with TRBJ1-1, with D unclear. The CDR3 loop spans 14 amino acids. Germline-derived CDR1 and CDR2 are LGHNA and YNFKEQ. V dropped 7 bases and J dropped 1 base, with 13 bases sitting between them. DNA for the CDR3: TGTGCCAGCAAGGTTCAAGCACGGAACACTGAAGCTTTCTTT. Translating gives CASKVQARNTEAFF.

The CDR3: CASSRGTSGGEETQYF. The DNA of the CDR3 is TGCGCCAGCAGCCGGGGGACTAGCGGAGGGGAAGAGACCCAGTACTTC. This chain uses TRBV4-3 with TRBJ2-5; 11 positions agree with TRBD2. Germline CDR1 LGHNA, CDR2 YSLEER. CDR3 size: 16 residues. Trimming at V came to 4 bases and at J to 3 bases, leaving 7 bases not matched to a gene.

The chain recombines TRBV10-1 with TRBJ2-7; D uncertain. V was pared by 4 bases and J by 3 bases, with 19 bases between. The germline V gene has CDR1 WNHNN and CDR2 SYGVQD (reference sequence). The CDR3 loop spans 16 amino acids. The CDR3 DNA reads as TGCGCCAGCAGTGCCCTGATGAACTCGATCCTCTACGAGCAGTACTTC. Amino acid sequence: CASSALMNSILYEQYF.

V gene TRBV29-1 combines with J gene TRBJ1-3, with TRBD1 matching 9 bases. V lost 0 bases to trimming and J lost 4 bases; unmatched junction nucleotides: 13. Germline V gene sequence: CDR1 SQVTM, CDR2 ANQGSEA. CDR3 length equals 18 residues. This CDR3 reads CSVEEDFWGQGIGNTIYF. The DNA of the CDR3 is TGCAGCGTTGAAGAGGATTTTTGGGGACAGGGAATAGGAAACACCATATATTTT. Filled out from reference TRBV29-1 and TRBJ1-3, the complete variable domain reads SAVISQKPSRDICQRGTSLTIQCQVDSQVTMMFWYRQQPGQSLTLIATANQGSEATYESGFVIDKFPISRPNLTFSTLTVSNMSPEDSSIYLCSVEEDFWGQGIGNTIYFGEGSWLTVV.

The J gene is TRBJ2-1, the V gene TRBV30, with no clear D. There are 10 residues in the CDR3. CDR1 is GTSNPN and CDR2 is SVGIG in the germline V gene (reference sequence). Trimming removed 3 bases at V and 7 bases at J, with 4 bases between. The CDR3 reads CAWRHNEQFF. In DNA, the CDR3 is TGTGCCTGGAGGCATAATGAGCAGTTCTTC.

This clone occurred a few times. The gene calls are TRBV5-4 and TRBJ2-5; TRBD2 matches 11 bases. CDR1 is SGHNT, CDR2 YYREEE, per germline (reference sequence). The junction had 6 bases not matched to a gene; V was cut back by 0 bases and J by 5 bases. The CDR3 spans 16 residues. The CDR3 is CASSLAPSGRKETQYF. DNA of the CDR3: TGTGCCAGCAGCTTGGCACCTAGCGGGAGGAAGGAGACCCAGTACTTC.

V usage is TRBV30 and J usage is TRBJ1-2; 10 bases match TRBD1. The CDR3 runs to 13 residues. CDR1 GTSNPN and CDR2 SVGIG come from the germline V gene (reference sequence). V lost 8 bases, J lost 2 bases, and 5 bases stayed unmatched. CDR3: CARTGGMNYGYTF. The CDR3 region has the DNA TGTGCCCGGACAGGGGGAATGAACTATGGCTACACCTTC.

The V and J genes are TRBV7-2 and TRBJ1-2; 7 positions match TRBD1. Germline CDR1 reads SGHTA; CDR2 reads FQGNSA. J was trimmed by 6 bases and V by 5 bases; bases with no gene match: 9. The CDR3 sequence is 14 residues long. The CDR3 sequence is CASSRGGGADGYTF. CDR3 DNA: TGTGCCAGCAGCAGAGGAGGGGGCGCTGATGGCTACACCTTC.

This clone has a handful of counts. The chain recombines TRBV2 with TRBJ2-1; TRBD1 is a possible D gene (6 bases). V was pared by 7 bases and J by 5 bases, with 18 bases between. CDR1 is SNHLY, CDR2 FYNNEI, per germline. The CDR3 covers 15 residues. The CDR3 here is CASTLPGQANNEQFF. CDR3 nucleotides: TGTGCCAGCACCCTCCCGGGACAAGCCAACAATGAGCAGTTCTTC.

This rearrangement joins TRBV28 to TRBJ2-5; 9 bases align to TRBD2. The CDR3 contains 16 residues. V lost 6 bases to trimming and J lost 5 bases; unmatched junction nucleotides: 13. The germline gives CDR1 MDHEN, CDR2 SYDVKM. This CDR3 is CASSTPSSGGTETQYF. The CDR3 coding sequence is TGTGCCAGCAGCACCCCCAGCAGCGGGGGGACTGAGACCCAGTACTTC.

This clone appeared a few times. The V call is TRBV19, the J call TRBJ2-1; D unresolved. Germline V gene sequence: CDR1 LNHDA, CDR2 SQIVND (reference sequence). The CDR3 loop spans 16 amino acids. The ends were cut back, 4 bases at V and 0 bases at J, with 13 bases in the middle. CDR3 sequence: CASSTRGGPSYNEQFF. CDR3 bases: TGTGCCAGTAGTACCCGTGGCGGTCCCTCCTACAATGAGCAGTTCTTC.

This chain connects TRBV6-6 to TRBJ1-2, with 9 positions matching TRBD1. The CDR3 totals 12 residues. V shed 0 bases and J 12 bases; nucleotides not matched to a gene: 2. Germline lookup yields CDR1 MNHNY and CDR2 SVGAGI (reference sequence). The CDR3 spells CASSYSGQGDTF. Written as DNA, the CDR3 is TGTGCCAGCAGTTACTCGGGACAGGGAGACACCTTC.

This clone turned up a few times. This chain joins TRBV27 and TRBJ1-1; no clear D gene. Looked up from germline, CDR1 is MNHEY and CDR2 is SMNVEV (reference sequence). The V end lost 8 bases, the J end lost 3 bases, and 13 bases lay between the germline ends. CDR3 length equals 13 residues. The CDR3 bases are TGTGCCAGCCACAAGGACCGGTACACTGAAGCTTTCTTT. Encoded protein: CASHKDRYTEAFF.

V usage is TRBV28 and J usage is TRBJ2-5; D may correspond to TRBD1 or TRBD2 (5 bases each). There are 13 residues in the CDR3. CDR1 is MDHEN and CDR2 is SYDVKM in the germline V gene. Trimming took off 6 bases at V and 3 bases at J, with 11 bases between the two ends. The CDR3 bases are TGTGCCAGCAGCTCCGGGGCTAAAGAGACCCAGTACTTC. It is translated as CASSSGAKETQYF.

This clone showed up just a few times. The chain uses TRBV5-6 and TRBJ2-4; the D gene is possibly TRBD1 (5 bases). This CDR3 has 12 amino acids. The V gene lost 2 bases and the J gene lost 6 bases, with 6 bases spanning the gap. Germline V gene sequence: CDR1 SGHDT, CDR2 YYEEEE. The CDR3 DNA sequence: TGTGCCAGCAGCTTCAGGGCAAACATTCAGTACTTC. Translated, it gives CASSFRANIQYF.